These T cell receptor beta chains were read from a single sample in a study of identical twins. Each CDR3 protein is one row after TCRdb ran MiXCR on the 5' RACE reads. The sample includes 300,000 to 400,000 distinct CDR3 sequences, approximately 13% of them seen just once. These data were also filed under a second study, of yellow fever vaccine responses in identical twins.

The sample taken for sequencing was CD8+ T cells sorted from blood. Receptors originate from a woman younger than 35 in good health. Each CDR3 is given with its conserved first and last residue. A D gene is named only where the DNA matches it firmly. Clone size, where shown, is once, few, many, or a class for clones that have expanded.

D gene	V gene	J gene	clone size	CDR3 DNA	CDR3 protein
NA	TRBV12-3/TRBV12-4	TRBJ2-1	NA	TGTGCCAGCAGTCAGGGGCCTGAGCAGTTCTTC	CASSQGPEQFF
NA	TRBV28	TRBJ2-7	NA	TGTGCCAGCAGGGTCGGGACAGAGCAGTACTTC	CASRVGTEQYF
NA	TRBV11-2	TRBJ1-1	NA	TGTGCCAGCAGCTTATCGTCCATGAACACTGAAGCTTTCTTT	CASSLSSMNTEAFF
NA	TRBV4-1	TRBJ1-1	few	TGCGCCAGCAGCCAGCGTTTTCAGGGGATCGACACTGAAGCTTTCTTT	CASSQRFQGIDTEAFF
NA	TRBV2	TRBJ2-5	NA	TGTGCCAGCAGCCCGGGACTGCAGCGGGAGACCCAGTACTTC	CASSPGLQRETQYF
TRBD2	TRBV29-1	TRBJ2-1	many	TGCAGCGCCCCGACTAGCGGGATTTCCTACAATGAGCAGTTCTTC	CSAPTSGISYNEQFF
NA	TRBV28	TRBJ2-2	NA	TGTGCCAGCTGCGGGGCCTACGCTATAACGAACACCGGGGAGCTGTTTTTT	CASCGAYAITNTGELFF
NA	TRBV29-1	TRBJ2-1	NA	TGCAGCGCTACTACCGGGACGGGAGACAATGAGCAGTTCTTC	CSATTGTGDNEQFF
NA	TRBV5-1	TRBJ1-2	few	TGCGCCAGCACCGGGGGGGAGGACTATGGCTACACCTTC	CASTGGEDYGYTF
NA	TRBV27	TRBJ2-7	NA	TGTGCCAGCAGTTCCCCCGGGGAACAGCGAGACGAGCAGTACTTC	CASSSPGEQRDEQYF